Below, one T cell receptor (beta chain) is given with its context. Antigen specificity is unknown. In patients aged 18 to 65, hyperthyroidism was newly diagnosed, with duration under 2 months. PBMCs were derived from around 10 ml fresh peripheral blood. The CDR3 length is 15 residues. The germline V gene encodes CDR1 MNHNS and CDR2 SASEGT. Trimming shortened V by 1 base and J by 6 bases, and 10 bases separated the two germline ends. The sample belongs to a study of T cells in Graves' hyperthyroidism and ophthalmopathy. Overall study findings and caveats: With a median lead of approximately 6 months before onset, the model predicted ophthalmopathy.

Authors of the study amplified TCR beta CDR3 regions from RNA transcripts. During a first-round RT-PCR of the TCR CDR3, the HTBI primer set was used. TCRdb reprocessed the multiplex PCR reads via MiXCR and lists one record per CDR3 protein. The data contain about 200,000 distinct CDR3 sequences, over 15% of them singletons. The V and J genes are TRBV6-1 and TRBJ1-6, with unresolved D. The sequenced material came from blood. The sequence was collected from a man in his fifties or sixties with Graves' hyperthyroidism. Here the CDR3 reads CASSEDGKTNSPLHF. The CDR3 DNA sequence: TGTGCCAGCAGTGAAGATGGCAAGACTAATTCACCCCTCCACTTT.